Below are 18 T cell receptor beta chains sequenced from a single sample in a study of blood T cell repertoires in COVID-19. The data were produced by immunoSEQ multiplex PCR, yet TCRdb's version contains in-frame clones alone and is incomplete. Of 200,000 to 300,000 clones in the sample, around 90% were seen once. The sequenced sample was peripheral blood. These receptors all stem from a woman aged 70-85 years with active or convalescent COVID-19.

This chain links TRBV5-4 with TRBJ2-1, with 7 bases that match TRBD1. V was pared by 3 bases and J by 1 base, with 7 bases of the junction left unmatched. The CDR3 is 16 amino acids. Germline assignment: CDR1 SGHNT and CDR2 YYREEE (reference sequence). The CDR3 region is CASSSFTGESYNEQFF. For the CDR3, the DNA is TGTGCCAGCAGCTCCTTTACAGGGGAATCCTACAATGAGCAGTTCTTC.

The chain has TRBV11-1 and TRBJ1-6; no clear D. Germline CDR1 is SGHAT and CDR2 is FQDESV (reference sequence). V was cut by 5 bases and J by 7 bases, with 9 bases left in between. The CDR3 spans 13 residues. The CDR3 protein is CASSREENSPLHF. Here the CDR3 DNA reads TGTGCCAGCAGCCGTGAAGAGAATTCACCCCTCCACTTT.

This chain uses TRBV18 with TRBJ1-2; a possible D gene is TRBD1 (5 bases). Germline V gene data show CDR1 as KGHSH and CDR2 as LQKENI. CDR3 length: 13 residues. Between the trimmed V and J ends, which lost 3 bases and 5 bases, there was a span of 10 bases. CDR3 sequence (DNA): TGTGCCAGCTCACCCCTCAAGGGGTATGGCTACACCTTC. This gives the protein CASSPLKGYGYTF.

V and J are TRBV18 and TRBJ1-3; D is possibly TRBD1 (5 bases). CDR3 length: 16 amino acids. V gave up 5 bases and J gave up 0 bases, with 14 bases separating them. Germline V gives CDR1 KGHSH, CDR2 LQKENI. CDR3 in DNA: TGTGCCAGCTCAGGCCAGGGCAGGTACTCTGGAAACACCATATATTTT. It translates to CASSGQGRYSGNTIYF.

J is TRBJ2-1 and V is TRBV7-2, with D maybe TRBD2 (5 bases). Trimming took off 1 base at V and 7 bases at J, with 8 bases between the two ends. Germline CDR1 reads SGHTA; CDR2 reads FQGNSA. The CDR3 is 13 amino acids. The CDR3, as DNA: TGTGCCAGCAGCTTAGAGTGGGAGAATGAGCAGTTCTTC. Protein sequence: CASSLEWENEQFF.

This rearrangement joins TRBV6-5 to TRBJ1-2; D uncertain. Germline CDR1 is MNHEY and CDR2 is SVGAGI. The CDR3 is made up of 12 amino acids. V was clipped by 4 bases and J by 8 bases, with 11 bases between them. CDR3 DNA sequence: TGTGCCAGCAGTTCCGTTAGCGTGGGCTACACCTTC. Translating it yields CASSSVSVGYTF.

The chain links TRBV2 to TRBJ1-5; 7 bases align to TRBD1. The CDR3 loop spans 15 amino acids. V lost 6 bases and J lost 0; bases outside the gene matches: 5. From germline, CDR1 is SNHLY and CDR2 FYNNEI. The CDR3 DNA reads TGTGCCAGCAGCTCGGGACAGAATAGCAATCAGCCCCAGCATTTT. Translated, it gives CASSSGQNSNQPQHF.

The rearrangement uses TRBV4-3 and TRBJ2-2, with D perhaps matching TRBD1 (5 bases). The CDR3 spans 14 residues. V was clipped by 6 bases and J by 2 bases, with 10 bases between them. Looked up from germline, CDR1 is LGHNA and CDR2 is YSLEER. The CDR3 DNA is TGCGCCAGCAGTCTCGACAGAAACACCGGGGAGCTGTTTTTT. Its protein product is CASSLDRNTGELFF.

The chain combines TRBV6-5 with TRBJ2-1, with 14 bases fitting TRBD2. The CDR3 sequence is 15 residues long. CDR1 and CDR2 from the germline V gene are MNHEY and SVGAGI. J was trimmed by 14 bases and V by 11 bases; bases with no gene match: 17. CDR3 nucleotides: TGTGCCTGTTCGTTGACTAGCGGGGGGGAAAGTCAAGAGTTCTTC. It codes for CACSLTSGGESQEFF.

This clone was counted a single time. The chain recombines TRBV6-2 or TRBV6-3 with TRBJ2-1; perhaps TRBD2 as D (6 bases). Germline loops: CDR1 MNHEY, CDR2 SVGEGT. Trimming removed 5 bases from V and 6 bases from J, with 20 bases in between. This CDR3 has 16 amino acids. The CDR3 spells CASSLPLGRGFNEQFF. In DNA, the CDR3 is TGTGCCAGCAGTCTACCCTTGGGACGGGGGTTCAATGAGCAGTTCTTC.

V gene TRBV5-1 combines with J gene TRBJ2-7; D is unclear. Per the germline V gene, CDR1 is SGHRS and CDR2 is YFSETQ. The germline V and J ends were trimmed by 0 bases and 0 bases, with 13 bases remaining between them. The CDR3 is 16 amino acids. CDR3 in DNA: TGCGCCAGCAGCTTGGCGGTTGAATACGACTCCTACGAGCAGTACTTC. It specifies CASSLAVEYDSYEQYF.

This chain connects TRBV10-1 to TRBJ2-3, with 10 nucleotides matching TRBD1. The CDR3 is made up of 15 amino acids. CDR1 is WNHNN, CDR2 SYGVQD, per germline (reference sequence). With 2 bases clipped from V and 5 bases from J, the junction kept 4 bases outside the gene matches. The DNA for the CDR3 is TGCGCCAGCAGTGAGGACAGGGGGCAGGGAGATACGCAGTATTTT. Translation gives CASSEDRGQGDTQYF.

This chain connects TRBV10-3 to TRBJ2-5; D call uncertain. The CDR3 runs 13 residues. The germline CDR1 and CDR2 sequences are ENHRY and SYGVKD. The V end was cut by 3 bases, the J end by 5 bases, with 10 bases between. CDR3 DNA: TGTGCCATCAGTGAATTGGAGAGGGAGACCCAGTACTTC. Translated: CAISELERETQYF.

A note on this clone: The sample contains more than one DNA sequence encoding this CDR3. The V call is TRBV6-5, the J call TRBJ1-4; D might be TRBD1 (5 bases). CDR1 and CDR2 from the germline V gene are MNHEY and SVGAGI. V lost 5 bases and J lost 8, with 6 bases in between. The CDR3 is 11 amino acids. CDR3 coding DNA: TGTGCCAGCAGTAGGGGCGAAAAACTGTTTTTT. Residues: CASSRGEKLFF.

The V call is TRBV9, the J call TRBJ1-1, with unresolved D. This CDR3 spans 13 amino acids. Germline lookup yields CDR1 SGDLS and CDR2 YYNGEE. The V end was cut by 0 bases, the J end by 3 bases, with 6 bases between. The CDR3 bases are TGTGCCAGCAGCGTAGCCTTCTACACTGAAGCTTTCTTT. It translates to CASSVAFYTEAFF.

CDR3 sequence reads: CASSFTRGGTEAFF. CDR3 DNA: TGTGCCAGCAGCTTTACCCGGGGGGGTACTGAAGCTTTCTTT. The chain carries TRBV7-2 and TRBJ1-1, with a tentative D call TRBD1 (5 bases). Trimming pared 3 bases from V and 5 bases from J, leaving 13 bases between. The CDR3 loop spans 14 amino acids. Germline CDR1 and CDR2: SGHTA and FQGNSA. The full variable domain, in which reference TRBV7-2 and TRBJ1-1 provide the parts outside the CDR3, is GAGVSQSPSNKVTEKGKDVELRCDPISGHTALYWYRQSLGQGLEFLIYFQGNSAPDKSGLPSDRFSAERTGGSVSTLTIQRTQQEDSAVYLCASSFTRGGTEAFFGQGTRLTVV.

The chain has TRBV19 and TRBJ1-3; D is uncertain. Germline lookup yields CDR1 LNHDA and CDR2 SQIVND (reference sequence). The CDR3 has 15 amino acids. V lost 10 bases and J lost 0, with 16 bases in between. The CDR3 nucleotides are TGTGCCACGGGGAGGGCCCAAGGCTCTGGAAACACCATATATTTT. Translation gives CATGRAQGSGNTIYF.

The genes are TRBV2 and TRBJ1-5; TRBD1 matches at 7 bases. Per germline, CDR1 SNHLY and CDR2 FYNNEI. The CDR3 sequence is 14 residues long. After removal of 6 bases from V and 1 base from J, the junction contained 3 bases not matched to a gene. The CDR3 region has the DNA TGTGCCAGCAGGCACAGGGGCAGCAATCAGCCCCAGCATTTT. Translating gives CASRHRGSNQPQHF. Drawing the rest from reference TRBV2 and TRBJ1-5, the complete variable domain is EPEVTQTPSHQVTQMGQEVILRCVPISNHLYFYWYRQILGQKVEFLVSFYNNEISEKSEIFDDQFSVERPDGSNFTLKIRSTKLEDSAMYFCASRHRGSNQPQHFGDGTRLSIL.